A single T cell receptor (beta chain) is shown here with its context. CDR1 SGDLS and CDR2 YYNGEE come from the germline V gene. J lost 4 bases, V lost 9 bases, and 11 bases had no gene match. The CDR3 is made up of 14 amino acids. The sample is drawn from a study of blood T cell repertoires in COVID-19. Generated by immunoSEQ multiplex PCR, the TCRdb table keeps only in-frame clones and is missing some. Counted here are about 160,000 clones, roughly 93% occurring once; the ten biggest clones make up about 2.3%. Material for sequencing was peripheral blood. The chain links TRBV9 to TRBJ2-5, with 8 nucleotides matching TRBD2. This TCR was recovered from a man younger than 30 with acute or convalescent COVID-19. CDR3 loop: CANKRGHRGETQYF. Written as DNA, the CDR3 is TGTGCCAACAAGCGGGGGCATCGTGGAGAGACCCAGTACTTC. The full variable domain, its missing parts supplied by reference TRBV9 and TRBJ2-5, is DSGVTQTPKHLITATGQRVTLRCSPRSGDLSVYWYQQSLDQGLQFLIQYYNGEERAKGNILERFSAQQFPDLHSELNLSSLELGDSALYFCANKRGHRGETQYFGPGTRLLVL.